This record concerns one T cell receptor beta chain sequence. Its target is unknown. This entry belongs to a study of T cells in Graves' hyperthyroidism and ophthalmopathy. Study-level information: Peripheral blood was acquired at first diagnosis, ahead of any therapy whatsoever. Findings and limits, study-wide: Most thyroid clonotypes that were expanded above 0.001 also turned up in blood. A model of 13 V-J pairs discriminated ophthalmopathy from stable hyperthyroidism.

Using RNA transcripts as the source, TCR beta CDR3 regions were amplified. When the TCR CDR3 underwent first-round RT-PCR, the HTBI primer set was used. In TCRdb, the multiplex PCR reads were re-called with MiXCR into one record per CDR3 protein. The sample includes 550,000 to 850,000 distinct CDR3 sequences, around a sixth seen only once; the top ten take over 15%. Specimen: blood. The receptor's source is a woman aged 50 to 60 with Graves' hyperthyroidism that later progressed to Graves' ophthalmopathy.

The CDR3 DNA sequence: TGTGCCAGCAGCCAAGATAACCGGGACAGGGGGCTTTTGGCCTATGGCTACACCTTC. The encoded protein is CASSQDNRDRGLLAYGYTF. The chain recombines TRBV4-2 with TRBJ1-2, with 12 nucleotides matching TRBD1. Per germline, CDR1 LGHNA and CDR2 YNFKEQ. This CDR3 comprises 19 residues. After removal of 0 bases from V and 4 bases from J, the junction contained 12 bases not matched to a gene.